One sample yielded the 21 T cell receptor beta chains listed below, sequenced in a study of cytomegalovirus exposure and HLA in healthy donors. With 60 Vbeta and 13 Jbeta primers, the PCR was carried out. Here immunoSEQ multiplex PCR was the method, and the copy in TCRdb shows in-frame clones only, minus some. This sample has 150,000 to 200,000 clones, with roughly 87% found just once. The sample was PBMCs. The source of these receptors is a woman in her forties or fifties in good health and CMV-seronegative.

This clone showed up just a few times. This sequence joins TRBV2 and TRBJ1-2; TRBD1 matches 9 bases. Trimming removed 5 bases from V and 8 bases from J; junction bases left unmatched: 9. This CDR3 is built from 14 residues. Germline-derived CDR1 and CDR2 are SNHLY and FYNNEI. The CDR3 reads CASSWDRAVNGYTF. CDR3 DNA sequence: TGTGCCAGCAGTTGGGACAGGGCAGTCAACGGCTACACCTTC.

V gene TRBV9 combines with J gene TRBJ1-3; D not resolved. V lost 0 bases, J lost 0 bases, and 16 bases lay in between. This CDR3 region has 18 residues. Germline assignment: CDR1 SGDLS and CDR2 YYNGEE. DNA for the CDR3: TGTGCCAGCAGCGTAGGAGCGAGGAGCGCCATCTCTGGAAACACCATATATTTT. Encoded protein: CASSVGARSAISGNTIYF. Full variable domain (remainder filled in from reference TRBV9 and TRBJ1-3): DSGVTQTPKHLITATGQRVTLRCSPRSGDLSVYWYQQSLDQGLQFLIQYYNGEERAKGNILERFSAQQFPDLHSELNLSSLELGDSALYFCASSVGARSAISGNTIYFGEGSWLTVV.

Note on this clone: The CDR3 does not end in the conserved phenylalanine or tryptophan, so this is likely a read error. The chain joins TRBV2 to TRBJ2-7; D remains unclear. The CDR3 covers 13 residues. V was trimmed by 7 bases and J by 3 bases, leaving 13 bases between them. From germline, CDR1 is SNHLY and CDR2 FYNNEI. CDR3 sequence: CASTLLRDYEQYL. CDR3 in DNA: TGTGCCAGCACCCTCCTAAGGGACTACGAGCAGTACCTC.

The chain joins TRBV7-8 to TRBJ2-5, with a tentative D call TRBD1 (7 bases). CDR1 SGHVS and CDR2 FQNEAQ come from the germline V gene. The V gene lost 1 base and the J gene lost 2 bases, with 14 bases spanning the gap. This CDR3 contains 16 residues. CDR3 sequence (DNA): TGTGCCAGCAGCTTAGTAGGCGGGACAGAACAAGAGACCCAGTACTTC. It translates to CASSLVGGTEQETQYF.

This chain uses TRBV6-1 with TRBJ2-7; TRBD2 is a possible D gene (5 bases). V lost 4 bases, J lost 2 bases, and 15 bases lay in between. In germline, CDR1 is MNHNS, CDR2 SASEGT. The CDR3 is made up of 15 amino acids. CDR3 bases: TGTGCCAGCAGTGCCACCTCGGGATTAACCTACGAGCAGTACTTC. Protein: CASSATSGLTYEQYF.

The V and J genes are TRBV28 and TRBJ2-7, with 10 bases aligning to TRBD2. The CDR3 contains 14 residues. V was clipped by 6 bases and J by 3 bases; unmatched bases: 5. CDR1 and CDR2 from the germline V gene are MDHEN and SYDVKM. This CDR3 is CASRTSGRGYEQYF. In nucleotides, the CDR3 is TGTGCCAGCAGGACGAGCGGGAGGGGCTACGAGCAGTACTTC.

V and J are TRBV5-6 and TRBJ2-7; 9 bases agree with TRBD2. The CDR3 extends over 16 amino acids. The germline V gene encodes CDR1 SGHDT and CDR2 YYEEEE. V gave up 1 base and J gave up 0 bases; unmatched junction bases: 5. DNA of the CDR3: TGTGCCAGCAGCTTGATCCCTAGCGGGACCTCCTACGAGCAGTACTTC. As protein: CASSLIPSGTSYEQYF.

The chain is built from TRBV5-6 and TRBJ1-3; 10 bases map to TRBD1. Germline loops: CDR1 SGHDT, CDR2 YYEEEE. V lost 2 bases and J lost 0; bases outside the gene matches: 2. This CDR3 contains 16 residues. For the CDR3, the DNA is TGTGCCAGCAGCTTCGGGACAGGGGCCTCTGGAAACACCATATATTTT. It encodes CASSFGTGASGNTIYF.

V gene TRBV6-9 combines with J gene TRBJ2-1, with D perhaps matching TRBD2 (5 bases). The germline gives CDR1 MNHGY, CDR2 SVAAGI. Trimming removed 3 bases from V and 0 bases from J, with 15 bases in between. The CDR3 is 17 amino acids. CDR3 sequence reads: CASSYPKRRSSYNEQFF. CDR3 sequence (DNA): TGTGCCAGCAGTTACCCTAAGCGGAGGAGCTCCTACAATGAGCAGTTCTTC.

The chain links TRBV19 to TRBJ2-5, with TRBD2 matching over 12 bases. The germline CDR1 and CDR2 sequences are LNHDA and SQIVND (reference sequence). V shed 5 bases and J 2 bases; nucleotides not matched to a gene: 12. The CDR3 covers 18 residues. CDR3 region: CASSPRSSSGGEQETQYF. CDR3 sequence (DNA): TGTGCCAGTAGTCCCAGAAGCTCTAGCGGGGGGGAACAAGAGACCCAGTACTTC.

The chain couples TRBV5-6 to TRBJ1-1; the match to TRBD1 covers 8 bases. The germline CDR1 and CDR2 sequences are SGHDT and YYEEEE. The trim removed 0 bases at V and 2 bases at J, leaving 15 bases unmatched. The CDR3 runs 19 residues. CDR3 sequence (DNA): TGTGCCAGCAGCTTGGGGAAAACGGGACAGGTCTGGCAAAACACTGAAGCTTTCTTT. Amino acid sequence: CASSLGKTGQVWQNTEAFF.

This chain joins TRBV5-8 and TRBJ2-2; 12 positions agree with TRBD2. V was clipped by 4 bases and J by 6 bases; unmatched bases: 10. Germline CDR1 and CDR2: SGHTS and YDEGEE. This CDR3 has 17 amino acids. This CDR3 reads CASSPRPGTSGPGELFF. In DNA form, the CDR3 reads TGTGCCAGCAGCCCCCGTCCCGGGACTAGCGGGCCCGGGGAGCTGTTTTTT.

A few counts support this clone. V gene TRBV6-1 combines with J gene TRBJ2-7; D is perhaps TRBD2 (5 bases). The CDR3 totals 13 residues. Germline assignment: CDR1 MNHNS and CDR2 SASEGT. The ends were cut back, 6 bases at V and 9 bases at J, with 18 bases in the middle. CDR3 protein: CASRDLGRRVQYF. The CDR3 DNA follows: TGTGCCAGCAGAGACCTGGGTCGGCGGGTGCAGTACTTC.

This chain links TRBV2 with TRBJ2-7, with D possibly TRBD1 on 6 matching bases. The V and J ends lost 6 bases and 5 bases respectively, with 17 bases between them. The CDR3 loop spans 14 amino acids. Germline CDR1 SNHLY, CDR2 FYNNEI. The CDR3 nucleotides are TGTGCCAGCAGGGGGACAAAGGGCGGCGACGAGCAGTACTTC. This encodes CASRGTKGGDEQYF. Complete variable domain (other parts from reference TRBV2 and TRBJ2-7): EPEVTQTPSHQVTQMGQEVILRCVPISNHLYFYWYRQILGQKVEFLVSFYNNEISEKSEIFDDQFSVERPDGSNFTLKIRSTKLEDSAMYFCASRGTKGGDEQYFGPGTRLTVT.

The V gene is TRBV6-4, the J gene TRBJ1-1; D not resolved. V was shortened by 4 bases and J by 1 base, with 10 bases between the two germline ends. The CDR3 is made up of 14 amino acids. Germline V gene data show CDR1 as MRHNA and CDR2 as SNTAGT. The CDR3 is CASSVEGGNTEAFF. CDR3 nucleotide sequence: TGTGCCAGCAGTGTGGAGGGTGGGAACACTGAAGCTTTCTTT.

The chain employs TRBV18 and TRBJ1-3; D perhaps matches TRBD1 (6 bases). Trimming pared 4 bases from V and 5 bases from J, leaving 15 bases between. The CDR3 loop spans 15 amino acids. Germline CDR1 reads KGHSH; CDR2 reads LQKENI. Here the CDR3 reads CASSRGTNRRNTIYF. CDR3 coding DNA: TGTGCCAGCTCACGGGGGACAAATCGGCGAAACACCATATATTTT.

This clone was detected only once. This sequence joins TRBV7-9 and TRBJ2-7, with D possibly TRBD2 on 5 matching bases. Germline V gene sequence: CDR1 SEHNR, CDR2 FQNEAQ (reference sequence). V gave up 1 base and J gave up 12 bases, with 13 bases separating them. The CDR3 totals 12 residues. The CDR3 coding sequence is TGTGCCAGCAGCTTAGGGACGGGGAAGAGGTACTTC. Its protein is CASSLGTGKRYF.

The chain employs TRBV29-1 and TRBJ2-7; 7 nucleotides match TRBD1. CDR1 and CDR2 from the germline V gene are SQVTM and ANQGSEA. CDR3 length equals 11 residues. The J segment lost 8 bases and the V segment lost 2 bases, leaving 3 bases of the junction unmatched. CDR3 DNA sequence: TGCAGCGTTGAAAAACAGGGGAAGCAGTACTTC. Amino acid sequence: CSVEKQGKQYF.

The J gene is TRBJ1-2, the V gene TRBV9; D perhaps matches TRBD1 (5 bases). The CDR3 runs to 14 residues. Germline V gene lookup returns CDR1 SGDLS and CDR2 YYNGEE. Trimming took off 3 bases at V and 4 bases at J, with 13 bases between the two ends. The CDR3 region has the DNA TGTGCCAGCAGCGGCAGGGTATTCGGCTATGGCTACACCTTC. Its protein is CASSGRVFGYGYTF.

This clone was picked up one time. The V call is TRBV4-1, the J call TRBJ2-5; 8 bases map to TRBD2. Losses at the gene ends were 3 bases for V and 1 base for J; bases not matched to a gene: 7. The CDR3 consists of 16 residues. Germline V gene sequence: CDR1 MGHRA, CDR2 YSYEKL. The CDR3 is CASSQAIAGIQETQYF. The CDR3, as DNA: TGCGCCAGCAGCCAGGCGATAGCGGGGATCCAAGAGACCCAGTACTTC.

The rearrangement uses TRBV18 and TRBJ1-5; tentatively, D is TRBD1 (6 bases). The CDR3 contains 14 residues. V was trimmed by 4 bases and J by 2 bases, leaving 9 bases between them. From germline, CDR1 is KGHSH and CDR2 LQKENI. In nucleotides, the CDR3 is TGTGCCAGCTCACGGGACACAGGCAATCAGCCCCAGCATTTT. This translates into CASSRDTGNQPQHF.